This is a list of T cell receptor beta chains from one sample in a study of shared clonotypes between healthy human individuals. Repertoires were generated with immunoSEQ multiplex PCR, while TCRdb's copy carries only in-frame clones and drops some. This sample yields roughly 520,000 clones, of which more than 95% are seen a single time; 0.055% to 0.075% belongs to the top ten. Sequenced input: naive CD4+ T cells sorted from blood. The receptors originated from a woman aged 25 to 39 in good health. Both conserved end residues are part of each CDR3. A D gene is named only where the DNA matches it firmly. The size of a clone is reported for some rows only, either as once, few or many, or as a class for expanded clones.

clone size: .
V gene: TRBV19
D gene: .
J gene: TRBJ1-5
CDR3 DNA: TGTGCCAGTAGTGAAGGCTCCCCATCGGGCGGCAATCAGCCCCAGCATTTT
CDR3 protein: CASSEGSPSGGNQPQHF

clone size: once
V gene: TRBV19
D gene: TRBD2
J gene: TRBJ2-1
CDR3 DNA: TGTGCCAGTAGACAACTAGCGGCAACTGGCTACAATGAGCAGTTCTTC
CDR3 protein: CASRQLAATGYNEQFF

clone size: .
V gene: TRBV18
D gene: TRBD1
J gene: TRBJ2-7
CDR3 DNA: TGTGCCAGCTCACGAGGGACAGGGGCAGGCGACGAGCAGTACTTC
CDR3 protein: CASSRGTGAGDEQYF

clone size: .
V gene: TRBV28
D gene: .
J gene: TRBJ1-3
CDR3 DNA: TGTGCCAGTGCCCTCTATTTCACCTCTGGAAACACCATATATTTT
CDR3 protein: CASALYFTSGNTIYF

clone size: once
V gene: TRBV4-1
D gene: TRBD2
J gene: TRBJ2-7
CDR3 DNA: TGCGCCAGCAGCCAAATCTTCCTACGGGAGGCACGAATCTCCTACGAGCAGTACTTC
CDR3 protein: CASSQIFLREARISYEQYF

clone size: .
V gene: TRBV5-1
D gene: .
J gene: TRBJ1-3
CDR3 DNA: TGCGCCAGCAGACAAAATTCCGGAAGCTCTGGAAACACCATATATTTT
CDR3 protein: CASRQNSGSSGNTIYF

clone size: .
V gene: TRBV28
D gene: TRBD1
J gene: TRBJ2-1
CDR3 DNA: TGTGCCAGCAGAGTGGGACAGCCAAACAATGAGCAGTTCTTC
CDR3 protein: CASRVGQPNNEQFF

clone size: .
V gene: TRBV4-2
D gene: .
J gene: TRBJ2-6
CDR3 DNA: TGTGCCAGCAGCCGATCGCAGCCGGCTGGGGCCAACGTCCTGACTTTC
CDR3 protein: CASSRSQPAGANVLTF

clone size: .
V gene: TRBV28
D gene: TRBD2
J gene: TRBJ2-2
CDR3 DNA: TGTGCCAGTAGGAGCGGGGACCTCACCGGGGAGCTGTTTTTT
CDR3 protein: CASRSGDLTGELFF

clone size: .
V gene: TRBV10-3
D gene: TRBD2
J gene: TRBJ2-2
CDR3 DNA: TGTGCCATCAGTGGGACTAGCGGGAGGGTGAACACCGGGGAGCTGTTTTTT
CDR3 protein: CAISGTSGRVNTGELFF

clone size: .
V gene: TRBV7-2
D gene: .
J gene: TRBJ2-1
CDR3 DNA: TGTGCCAGCAGCTTCGGACGTTACAATGAGCAGTTCTTC
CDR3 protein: CASSFGRYNEQFF

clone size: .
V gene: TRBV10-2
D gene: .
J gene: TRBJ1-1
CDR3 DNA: TGCGCCAGCAGAGACAGCTCTGTGAACACTGAAGCTTTCTTT
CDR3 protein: CASRDSSVNTEAFF

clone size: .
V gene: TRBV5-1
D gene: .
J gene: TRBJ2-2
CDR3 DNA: TGCGCCAGCAGCCCCCTTCCGGTTACGAACACCGGGGAGCTGTTTTTT
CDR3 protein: CASSPLPVTNTGELFF

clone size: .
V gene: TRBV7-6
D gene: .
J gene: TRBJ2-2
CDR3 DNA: TGTGCCAGCACCGCAACAGGTTTGGGCACCGGGGAGCTGTTTTTT
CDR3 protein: CASTATGLGTGELFF

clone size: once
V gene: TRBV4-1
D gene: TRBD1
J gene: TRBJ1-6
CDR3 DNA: TGCGCCAGCAGCCAAGAGACAGGGAATAATTCACCCCTCCACTTT
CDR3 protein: CASSQETGNNSPLHF

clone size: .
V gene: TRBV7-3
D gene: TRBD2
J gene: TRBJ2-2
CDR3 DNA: TGTGCCAGCACCCCTAGCGGGAGTAGTTCCGGGGAGCTGTTTTTT
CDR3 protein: CASTPSGSSSGELFF

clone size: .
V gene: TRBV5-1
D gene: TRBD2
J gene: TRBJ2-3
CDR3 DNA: TGCGCCAGCAGCAAACGGACTAGCGCAGCTAGCACAGATACGCAGTATTTT
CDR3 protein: CASSKRTSAASTDTQYF

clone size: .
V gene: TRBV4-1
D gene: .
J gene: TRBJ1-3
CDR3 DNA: TGCGCCAGCAGCCAAGTGTCGTCCAGCTCTGGAAACACCATATATTTT
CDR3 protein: CASSQVSSSSGNTIYF

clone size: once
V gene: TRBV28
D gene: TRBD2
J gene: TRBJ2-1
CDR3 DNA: TGTGCCAGCAGCCAAATACTAGCGGGAGATAGTGAGCAGTTCTTC
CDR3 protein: CASSQILAGDSEQFF

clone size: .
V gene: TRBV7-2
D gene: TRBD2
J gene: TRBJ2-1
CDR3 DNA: TGTGCCAGCAGTTTAGGGACTAGCCGCTACAATGAGCAGTTCTTC
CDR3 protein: CASSLGTSRYNEQFF

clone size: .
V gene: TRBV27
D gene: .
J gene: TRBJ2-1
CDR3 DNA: TGTGCCAGCGGGGGATTGCAGTTCTTC
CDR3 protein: CASGGLQFF

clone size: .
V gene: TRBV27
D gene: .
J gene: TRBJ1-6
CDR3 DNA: TGTGCCAGCACCTTAAGAGGGCATAATTCACCCCTCCACTTT
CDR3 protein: CASTLRGHNSPLHF

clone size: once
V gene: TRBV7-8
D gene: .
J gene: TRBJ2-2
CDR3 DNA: TGTGCCAGCAGCTTAAGGAGGGGGAGCGACACCGGGGAGCTGTTTTTT
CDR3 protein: CASSLRRGSDTGELFF

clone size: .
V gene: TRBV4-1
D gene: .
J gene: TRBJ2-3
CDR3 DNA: TGCGCCAGCAGCCATGTTACTTACACAGATACGCAGTATTTT
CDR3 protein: CASSHVTYTDTQYF

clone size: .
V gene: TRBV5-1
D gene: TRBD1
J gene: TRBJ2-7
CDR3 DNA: TGCGCCAGCAGTGAGGGGACAGGGGCTCCCTACGAGCAGTACTTC
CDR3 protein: CASSEGTGAPYEQYF